This T cell receptor beta chain was obtained from a study of identical twins' blood T cells. At the level of the study: Around 50 million reads came from some 12 libraries, six alpha, six beta. General study results and limits: Twins reportedly had markedly more similar V usage than unrelated donors, even among out-of-frame TCRbeta clonotypes.

V was cut by 7 bases and J by 5 bases, with 8 bases left in between. The CDR3 is 12 amino acids. As to this clonotype: Antigen unknown.

Via MiXCR, TCRdb re-called the 5' RACE reads, giving one row per CDR3 protein. The sample carries 400,000 or so distinct CDR3 sequences, over 25% recorded once. This TCR was recovered from a woman aged 18 to 55 in good health. Input material: PBMCs. The chain employs TRBV12-3 or TRBV12-4 and TRBJ2-2; D is ambiguous. DNA of the CDR3: TGTGCCAGCATCCACCCGACCGGGGAGCTGTTTTTT. This translates into CASIHPTGELFF.